What follows describes a single T cell receptor beta chain. Germline-derived CDR1 and CDR2 are SQVTM and ANQGSEA. Trimming took 4 bases from V and 4 from J; bases not matched to a gene: 7. The CDR3 sequence is 13 residues long. Sequenced by immunoSEQ multiplex PCR; TCRdb stores in-frame clones only, minus some. The sample has 95,000 to 130,000 clones, about nine tenths seen once. These data originate in a study of T cell clones after liver transplantation. Looking at the study overall: Immunosuppression withdrawal was tried within 2 years after liver transplantation in this trial. A pre-transplant mixed lymphocyte reaction with TCRbeta sequencing defined graft-donor-reactive clones followed in post-transplant blood. Three of eight recipients were HCV-positive; others had non-autoimmune, non-viral indications. Samples came pre-transplant, pre-randomization before withdrawal, and post-randomization after withdrawal ended.

The chain employs TRBV29-1 and TRBJ2-7; 7 bases line up with TRBD2. The material sequenced was CD4+ T cells from blood, taken 12 months after liver transplant. This TCR was sampled from a human patient who received a liver transplant. Some T cells may be supplied by the graft donor. CDR3 bases: TGCAGCGTTGTGAAGGGCGGGAGTTACGAGCAGTACTTC. As protein: CSVVKGGSYEQYF.